This paragraph reports one T cell receptor (beta chain). Its specific antigen is unknown. No base quality values were provided; no much bigger clone lies one nucleotide off. The data belong to a study of cytomegalovirus exposure and HLA in healthy donors (TCRdb year 2017). For the study in its entirety: According to an earlier analysis of 587 of the donors, about 180 million T cells yielded 120 million or so unique TCR beta sequences and around 280 Gb of sequence data. An early release covering roughly 600 HLA-typed donors comprised approximately 300 gigabases of sequencing data and 65 million to 100 million unique TCR sequences. Among the roughly 400 genotyped donors, around 81% belonged to the genetic ancestry cluster associated with self-reported Caucasian donors. The aim of the study was to test whether cataloging public T cell receptors could identify signatures of past pathogen exposure. The T cell repertoires of around 670 subjects were profiled by immunosequencing and related to cytomegalovirus serostatus. Along with the approximately 670-subject first cohort, a separate validation cohort of approximately 110 different subjects was used. To predict cytomegalovirus infection status, the study combined high-throughput TCR immunosequencing, statistical association of individual TCRs with disease status, and machine learning. A later analysis re-analyzed previously published TCR beta repertoires from about 600 donors and added high-resolution HLA genotyping to study TCR occurrence patterns. Rather than using new phenotypic data, the later analysis identified candidate immune exposures from TCR beta sequences and from how often those sequences occurred across donors. An earlier analysis of some 600 of the donors applied high-throughput TCR beta sequencing to assess whether each TCR beta V gene segment acted as functional or pseudogenic. Donor age, sex, ethnicity and CMV serostatus were compiled alongside the repertoire data. A later genetic analysis took genome-wide SNP genotypes for about three fifths of the 666 donors and used that subset as a discovery cohort. All discovery cohort repertoires had been generated using a single sequencing platform. HLA typing included class I and class II loci at four-digit resolution. The number of donors typed differed by locus, with 629-630 for A, B, C, DRB1 and DQB1, around 560 for DQA1, some 570 for DPA1, and around 460 for DPB1. Roughly five DR-DQ haplotypes were handled as single units for association and clustering, since linkage in the cohort was strong. Among about 410 genotyped donors of the cohort, an average of approximately 220,000 unique TCR beta nucleotide sequences was sequenced per donor, of which roughly 18% were non-productive. The investigation overall reported the following: HLA typing was unavailable for some donors at each locus, so association tests used only the typed subset. A later analysis associated about 17,000 TCR beta sequences with specific HLA alleles at a false discovery rate of 0.05. Because the 87-base-pair reads could not distinguish some IMGT-functional V segments, including TRBV6-2 and TRBV6-3, those segments were excluded. A later genetic analysis associated a missense DCLRE1C variant with V-gene and J-gene trimming of TCR beta chains, and an independent cohort replicated the association. Because counts were too low, roughly 16 rarely observed V segments, including chromosome 9 orphons, were excluded from the earlier analysis of several hundred of the donors. Several of the top co-occurrence clusters appeared to be linked to parvovirus B19, influenza, CMV and Epstein-Barr virus, according to a later analysis. A cluster of highly shared sequence variants was judged likely to be a technical artifact of the sequencing pipeline. This cohort had only TCR beta chains sequenced, and the lack of alpha or paired-chain data limited which features could be detected. A further reported finding was that TCR beta sequences accurately predicted the HLA-A and HLA-B alleles for most subjects in the first cohort. Roughly uniform sequencing depth across donors was assumed in presence/absence analyses, although this assumption may not hold. Broadly in line with IMGT annotations, most TCR beta V segments showed up in productive rearrangements about 87% or about 30% of the time in an earlier analysis of some 590 of the donors. It was suggested by the authors that the approach could potentially be generalized to other disease states and immunological phenotypes. Strong co-occurrence of HLA alleles, especially DR and DQ, made assigning TCR associations to individual alleles difficult. In vitro tests confirmed that a few of the cytomegalovirus-associated TCR beta chains recognize cytomegalovirus antigens. Cytomegalovirus status was reported to be diagnosed by the classifier with high specificity and sensitivity in both the original and validation cohorts. According to a later genetic analysis, donors in an Asian-associated ancestry cluster had fewer N-insertions in productive TCRs than the approximately 710-donor mean. Linkage disequilibrium might explain the correlated functional status among segregating V segments, but an unknown experimental factor could not be excluded. The study listed 150 to 200 TCR beta chains as associated with cytomegalovirus. For the cohort, immune exposure information was limited to CMV serostatus. A later analysis found that TCR association rates varied across HLA loci, with DRB1 alleles showing the most associated TCRs and HLA-C alleles the fewest. In a later analysis, HLA-associated TCR beta chains were found to be more clonally expanded and to have lower generation probabilities than equally common non-associated chains. Across donors, most TCR sequences were observed very rarely, whereas some public TCRs were present in many individuals. In a later analysis, most CMV-associated TCR beta chains were found to appear HLA-restricted, with HLA associations seemingly driven largely by CMV exposure.

CDR3 length: 15 amino acids, cysteine to phenylalanine. The DNA shown is the 45-base CDR3, in frame from base 1. Compared with germline, V lacks 1 base and J lacks 8 bases; bases without a gene match: 2. CDR1 and CDR2 are read off the germline V gene (reference sequence) as LNHDA and SQIVND. Libraries were built with the immunoSEQ multiplex PCR assay. For the multiplex PCR, a mixture combining 60 forward primers for TCR Vbeta segments and 13 reverse primers for TCR Jbeta segments was used. The CDR3 region of rearranged TCR beta genes was amplified from genomic DNA with a multiplex PCR assay. Amplified TCR beta libraries were sequenced as 87-base-pair reads on the Illumina HiSeq System. The authors' pipeline ran thus. Across the 500 to 750 repertoires, a later analysis counted approximately 75 million unique TCR beta chains, some 11 million of which were shared by at least two donors. Raw reads were error-corrected and collapsed into unique sequences by a nearest-neighbor algorithm in which closely related sequences were merged to remove PCR and sequencing errors. To assign V, D and J gene segments, CDR3 sequences were aligned to IMGT reference sequences. For a sequence to be retained, at least a six-nucleotide match to both a V gene segment and a J gene segment was required. A rearrangement was called productive if the CDR3 had no stop codons and remained in frame with V and J, and every other rearrangement was called non-productive. CDR3 was defined according to IMGT convention as the region running from the second conserved V-encoded cysteine to the conserved J-encoded phenylalanine. In an earlier analysis of some 550 of the donors, sequences lacking an unambiguous match to a single V gene segment were excluded. An earlier analysis of several hundred of the donors called V segments functional above 56.7% productive rearrangements and segregating when the between-donor standard deviation exceeded 5%. A statistical classification framework was built for diagnosing cytomegalovirus status from the catalog of TCR beta chain sequences. In a later analysis, V and J genes were assigned by comparing TCR nucleotide sequences against IMGT/GENE-DB human TR gene sequences. The TCRdist pipeline was used in a later analysis to assign CDR3 sequences and most-parsimonious VDJ recombination scenarios. In a later analysis, each TCR beta chain was defined by its CDR3 amino acid sequence together with its V-gene family, and reads without a unique V-gene family were excluded. To address suspected cross-contamination and a sequencing artifact, a later analysis removed some 620 highly shared, low-generation-probability nucleotide sequences. A later analysis calculated a clonal expansion index for each public chain from normalized within-repertoire ranks of inferred template counts. A later analysis computed generation probabilities with a VDJ recombination model fitted to out-of-frame rearrangements, and checked the results against IGoR. Hypergeometric tests were used in a later analysis to score TCR-TCR, TCR-HLA and TCR-CMV co-occurrence, with a repertoire-size bias correction applied to the TCR pairs. In a later analysis, false discovery rates were estimated by permuting HLA or CMV assignments 20 times. In a later analysis, co-occurring TCRs were grouped using DBSCAN, and TCRdist sequence similarity was added for clustering within HLA-allele-positive subsets. Repertoires with fewer than 30,000 or more than 120,000 public chains, plus five repertoires with anomalous nucleotide sharing, were excluded from co-occurrence clustering. Imported from immuneACCESS, the table was reduced by TCRdb to in-frame sequences with V and J called. These copies leave out some clones; in studies compared against another copy, an unresolved V gene accounts for under half, and the cause of the remainder is not known. Clone size and the V and J calls come from that table; the DNA yielded D and trimming. Present in this sample are 200,000 to 250,000 clones, over 70% of which were seen just once. The ten most abundant clones make up 2.7% of the sample.

In total, roughly 710 healthy bone marrow donors made up the cohort. All cohort members were sampled while nominally healthy, although unrecorded immune exposures were likely present. The donor was CMV seropositive and belonged to the group of 250 to 300 seropositive cohort members. A peripheral blood sample was provided by each donor, and peripheral blood mononuclear cells were used for TCR beta sequencing. Genomic DNA was extracted from the blood cell samples with the Qiagen DNeasy Blood Extraction Kit. The chain is encoded by TRBV19 joined to TRBJ2-6, and 10 junction bases match TRBD1. The specimen sequenced was PBMCs. The receptor comes from a woman in her fifties or sixties in good health and CMV-seropositive. The sequence in DNA is TGTGCCAGTAGTATAGTGGGACAGGGGTCCAACGTCCTGACTTTC. The resulting protein is CASSIVGQGSNVLTF. Supplemented by the reference TRBV19 and TRBJ2-6 proteins around the CDR3, the complete variable domain is DGGITQSPKYLFRKEGQNVTLSCEQNLNHDAMYWYRQDPGQGLRLIYYSQIVNDFQKGDIAEGYSVSREKKESFPLTVTSAQKNPTAFYLCASSIVGQGSNVLTFGAGSRLTVL.